The rows below give T cell receptor beta chains drawn from one sample of a study of blood T cell repertoires in COVID-19. Sequencing used immunoSEQ multiplex PCR; TCRdb keeps in-frame clones, though not all of them. The sample consists of fewer than 200,000 clones, roughly 87% of them appearing once. The sample taken for sequencing was peripheral blood. The receptors derive from a man between 18 and 35 years old who had recovered from COVID-19. Each CDR3 is given without its conserved first and last residue. A D gene is named only where the DNA matches it firmly.

j_call | d_call | v_call | cdr3_aa
TRBJ1-1 | NA | TRBV7-8 | ASSFPGRDTEAF
TRBJ1-2 | NA | TRBV5-1 | ASSWGDESYT
TRBJ2-3 | NA | TRBV4-3 | ASSQDRAADTQY
TRBJ1-3 | TRBD1 | TRBV6-5 | ASSRQGKAGNTIY
TRBJ2-6 | TRBD1 | TRBV7-9 | AANRGSNSGANVLT
TRBJ1-4 | NA | TRBV7-2 | ASSPDREKLF
TRBJ1-1 | NA | TRBV2 | ASSEWGTEAF
TRBJ2-7 | TRBD1 | TRBV6-2/TRBV6-3 | ASSKHSLGQGYYEQY
TRBJ2-3 | NA | TRBV6-7 | ASRIYGDRCTDTQY
TRBJ2-6 | TRBD1 | TRBV24-1 | ATSVGTGSSGANVLT
TRBJ2-4 | TRBD2 | TRBV19 | ASGIAGGAFSGAKNIQY
TRBJ2-7 | TRBD2 | TRBV28 | ASSFTGGTYEQY
TRBJ2-7 | TRBD2 | TRBV11-2 | ASSPLGTSGSNEQY
TRBJ2-4 | NA | TRBV7-2 | ASSKLLRGVKNIQY
TRBJ2-5 | NA | TRBV6-6 | ASSYPGEETQY
TRBJ2-3 | TRBD2 | TRBV5-4 | ASSGRGLAVTDTQY
TRBJ2-5 | TRBD1 | TRBV6-5 | ASRRTGGETQY
TRBJ2-5 | TRBD1 | TRBV9 | ASSRGQGDRGETQY
TRBJ2-5 | TRBD1 | TRBV6-5 | ASSATGGIETQY
TRBJ1-5 | NA | TRBV19 | ASSMGRVDQPQH
TRBJ2-4 | TRBD1 | TRBV28 | ASSLPSGTGGRNIQY
TRBJ2-6 | NA | TRBV6-5 | ASTIDISGANVLT
TRBJ1-2 | TRBD1 | TRBV3-1/TRBV3-2 | ASSQEIDRGFPYGYT
TRBJ2-3 | TRBD2 | TRBV27 | ASSLFGSGAGGADTQY
TRBJ1-1 | TRBD1 | TRBV25-1 | ASRPHGQGNTEAF
TRBJ2-7 | NA | TRBV20-1 | SARPPDEQY
TRBJ2-1 | TRBD1 | TRBV3-1/TRBV3-2 | ASSWDRGSYNEQF
TRBJ1-5 | NA | TRBV4-1 | ASSHFIDSSNQPQH
TRBJ2-3 | TRBD2 | TRBV28 | ASSLAGLSTDTQY
TRBJ1-5 | TRBD1 | TRBV10-1 | ASVPGGTQH
TRBJ1-2 | TRBD1 | TRBV5-1 | ASSLGQGGGYT
TRBJ2-7 | TRBD1 | TRBV23-1 | ASSRGDRGYEQY
TRBJ1-1 | NA | TRBV4-1 | ASSQDSGTEAF
TRBJ2-7 | TRBD1 | TRBV6-1 | ASSETGKY
TRBJ1-2 | NA | TRBV19 | ASSDRPRSIPYT
TRBJ1-1 | TRBD1 | TRBV6-2/TRBV6-3 | ASSYGQGLEAF
TRBJ2-3 | NA | TRBV28 | ASSLGLGQEGSDTQY
TRBJ2-7 | TRBD2 | TRBV28 | ASSLTSGRALYEQY
TRBJ1-6 | NA | TRBV4-1 | ASAAREVGSPLH
TRBJ2-3 | TRBD2 | TRBV4-1 | ASSQEVIAGVRTDTQY
TRBJ2-3 | TRBD2 | TRBV3-1/TRBV3-2 | ASSHSGSADTQY
TRBJ2-7 | TRBD1 | TRBV2 | ASSEGTGGWYEQY
TRBJ2-3 | NA | TRBV5-1 | ASSLGAGGMSTDTQY
TRBJ2-1 | TRBD2 | TRBV2 | ASSEARGLAGRSSYNEQF
TRBJ1-6 | TRBD1 | TRBV6-4 | ASSWDRENRRPNSPLH
TRBJ1-5 | NA | TRBV19 | ASSSEGYSNQPQH
TRBJ1-3 | NA | TRBV7-3 | ASSLGQGPGNTIY
TRBJ2-2 | TRBD2 | TRBV28 | ASLASGRAGELF
TRBJ2-7 | TRBD1 | TRBV9 | ASSVGTGGSYEQY
TRBJ1-1 | NA | TRBV5-5 | ASSSRYTEAF
TRBJ2-7 | TRBD1 | TRBV28 | ASRAPGQGSYEQY
TRBJ1-2 | TRBD1 | TRBV10-3 | AISGTGDSYGYT
TRBJ1-1 | TRBD1 | TRBV5-1 | ASSLGAQGDAF
TRBJ1-4 | TRBD1 | TRBV6-5 | ASWTGGEKLF
TRBJ1-6 | NA | TRBV21-1 | ADRTGGVLFISSPLH
TRBJ2-7 | NA | TRBV5-4 | ASSLWRSEQY